Listed here are 17 T cell receptor beta chains from one sample, sequenced in a study of blood T cell repertoires in COVID-19. TCRdb keeps only in-frame clones here, not all; method: immunoSEQ multiplex PCR. Among 270,000 or so clones listed, just over 85% were seen once. Sequenced material: peripheral blood. The receptor set was obtained from a woman aged 30 to 39 with active or convalescent COVID-19.

This chain joins TRBV15 and TRBJ2-7; weak D call: TRBD1 (5 bases). Trimming took 0 bases from V and 8 from J, leaving 8 bases between them. This CDR3 region has 12 residues. The germline V gene encodes CDR1 LNHNV and CDR2 YYDKDF (reference sequence). The CDR3 reads CATSRDQGQQYF. As DNA, the CDR3 is TGTGCCACCAGCAGAGATCAGGGCCAGCAGTACTTC.

This clone was recorded a few times. This chain links TRBV2 with TRBJ1-4, with 7 bases aligning to TRBD1. Germline V CDR1 and CDR2: SNHLY, FYNNEI. The CDR3 runs to 15 residues. The junction had 9 bases not matched to a gene; V was cut back by 3 bases and J by 8 bases. The CDR3 coding sequence is TGTGCCAGCAGTGACCGACAGGGAGGTCAGGAAAAACTGTTTTTT. This sequence encodes CASSDRQGGQEKLFF. Combining the CDR3 with reference TRBV2 and TRBJ1-4 gives the whole variable domain EPEVTQTPSHQVTQMGQEVILRCVPISNHLYFYWYRQILGQKVEFLVSFYNNEISEKSEIFDDQFSVERPDGSNFTLKIRSTKLEDSAMYFCASSDRQGGQEKLFFGSGTQLSVL.

This clone appeared once. The chain links TRBV5-1 to TRBJ2-3, with D possibly being TRBD1 (6 bases). The CDR3 spans 14 residues. Between the trimmed V and J ends, which lost 3 bases and 1 base, there was a span of 9 bases. Germline CDR1 SGHRS, CDR2 YFSETQ. CDR3 sequence: CASSSQGGTDTQYF. The CDR3 DNA sequence: TGCGCCAGCAGCTCACAGGGTGGCACAGATACGCAGTATTTT.

Here the CDR3 reads CASSYPRGYQGVTNTEAFF. CDR3 bases: TGTGCCAGCAGTTACCCGAGGGGTTACCAGGGGGTTACGAACACTGAAGCTTTCTTT. The chain has TRBV6-2 or TRBV6-3 and TRBJ1-1; 7 nucleotides line up with TRBD1. The CDR3 sequence is 19 residues long. V shed 2 bases and J 1 base; nucleotides not matched to a gene: 16. Germline-derived CDR1 and CDR2 are MNHEY and SVGEGT.

The chain is built from TRBV13 and TRBJ2-7; 8 bases line up with TRBD1. This CDR3 contains 14 residues. Germline values: CDR1 PRHDT, CDR2 FYEKMQ (reference sequence). Germline trimming cut 4 bases from V and 7 bases from J; bases unmatched to any gene: 9. CDR3 residues: CASSSGQGRGEQYF. For the CDR3, the DNA is TGTGCCAGCAGCTCCGGACAGGGTAGGGGTGAGCAGTACTTC.

The chain has TRBV19 and TRBJ1-2, with TRBD1 matching over 10 bases. Trimming cost V 5 bases and J 5 bases; bases outside gene matches: 14. The CDR3 runs 17 residues. Germline V lookup: CDR1 LNHDA, CDR2 SQIVND (reference sequence). The CDR3 DNA reads as TGTGCCAGTAGTCCTCGAGGAGGGGACAGGGGATATTATGGCTACACCTTC. Its translation is CASSPRGGDRGYYGYTF.

This clone has a handful of counts. The conserved final phenylalanine or tryptophan is absent from the CDR3, which likely points to a read error. No DNA is shown, since the ends of the CDR3 on it are uncertain; the CDR3 is the one TCRdb lists. The chain combines TRBV29-1 with TRBJ1-2; the table gives TRBD1 as D, unverified against the DNA. CDR1 is SQVTM, CDR2 ANQGSEA, per germline. The CDR3 is 8 amino acids in total, end residues counted. The chain's CDR3 is CSVEPGNL.

The CDR3 loop reads CASSLDRIYGYTF. The CDR3 DNA is TGTGCCAGCAGCTTGGACAGAATCTATGGCTACACCTTC. The chain is built from TRBV7-2 and TRBJ1-2, with D perhaps TRBD1 (6 bases). The CDR3 spans 13 residues. Germline CDR1 is SGHTA and CDR2 is FQGNSA. V lost 3 bases to trimming and J lost 4 bases, with 9 bases between them.

The V and J genes are TRBV10-3 and TRBJ2-7; TRBD1 matches at 8 bases. With V trimmed by 11 bases and J by 0 bases, 6 bases remained unmatched. Germline V gives CDR1 ENHRY, CDR2 SYGVKD. The CDR3 has 13 residues. As DNA, the CDR3 is TGTGCCTCGGTCGGGACAGGCTCCTACGAGCAGTACTTC. Its translation is CASVGTGSYEQYF.

The genes are TRBV2 and TRBJ1-1; 8 bases fit TRBD1. Germline V gene lookup returns CDR1 SNHLY and CDR2 FYNNEI. CDR3 length: 14 amino acids. Trimming cost V 6 bases and J 5 bases; bases outside gene matches: 8. CDR3 bases: TGTGCCAGCAGCCAACAGGGGGGAGAAACTGAAGCTTTCTTT. Translating it yields CASSQQGGETEAFF. Complete variable domain (other parts from reference TRBV2 and TRBJ1-1): EPEVTQTPSHQVTQMGQEVILRCVPISNHLYFYWYRQILGQKVEFLVSFYNNEISEKSEIFDDQFSVERPDGSNFTLKIRSTKLEDSAMYFCASSQQGGETEAFFGQGTRLTVV.

The chain recombines TRBV7-9 with TRBJ2-1; TRBD2 is a possible D gene (5 bases). This CDR3 is 15 amino acids long. Germline V gene data show CDR1 as SEHNR and CDR2 as FQNEAQ (reference sequence). Trimming took off 2 bases at V and 2 bases at J, with 10 bases between the two ends. CDR3 DNA sequence: TGTGCCAGCAGCTTAAGTGGAGGACCCTACAATGAGCAGTTCTTC. It translates to CASSLSGGPYNEQFF.

The genes are TRBV28 and TRBJ2-3; the D gene is possibly TRBD1 (6 bases). Germline V gives CDR1 MDHEN, CDR2 SYDVKM. V was shortened by 6 bases and J by 0 bases, with 10 bases between the two germline ends. The CDR3 extends over 14 amino acids. In DNA form, the CDR3 reads TGTGCCAGCAGAAGGCAGGGGAGCACAGATACGCAGTATTTT. Translating it yields CASRRQGSTDTQYF. The full variable domain, with the rest looked up from reference TRBV28 and TRBJ2-3, is DVKVTQSSRYLVKRTGEKVFLECVQDMDHENMFWYRQDPGLGLRLIYFSYDVKMKEKGDIPEGYSVSREKKERFSLILESASTNQTSMYLCASRRQGSTDTQYFGPGTRLTVL.

The genes are TRBV6-4 and TRBJ2-1, with TRBD1 identical over 10 bases. V was pared by 7 bases and J by 8 bases, with 5 bases of the junction left unmatched. Germline assignment: CDR1 MRHNA and CDR2 SNTAGT. The CDR3 runs to 13 residues. The CDR3 nucleotides read TGTGCCAGCATTCTCGGGACAGGGGATGAGCAGTTCTTC. Its protein product is CASILGTGDEQFF.

This clone was found once. The chain has TRBV18 and TRBJ1-4; TRBD1 is a possible D gene (5 bases). Looked up from germline, CDR1 is KGHSH and CDR2 is LQKENI. Trimming removed 6 bases from V and 8 bases from J, with 13 bases in between. The CDR3 sequence is 13 residues long. CDR3 in amino acids: CASSTGGREKLFF. CDR3 sequence (DNA): TGTGCCAGCTCTACAGGAGGGCGAGAAAAACTGTTTTTT.

With respect to this clone: Other DNA sequences from this sample encode an identical CDR3 as well. This chain uses TRBV19 with TRBJ2-7, with 9 bases aligning to TRBD1. The V segment lost 3 bases and the J segment 4 bases; nucleotides outside the gene matches: 1. Germline V CDR1 and CDR2: LNHDA, SQIVND (reference sequence). This CDR3 contains 13 residues. The CDR3 here is CASSIGQGYEQYF. Written as DNA, the CDR3 is TGTGCCAGTAGTATCGGACAGGGGTACGAGCAGTACTTC.

V usage is TRBV5-6 and J usage is TRBJ1-2; 12 bases match TRBD1. Per the germline V gene, CDR1 is SGHDT and CDR2 is YYEEEE. There are 18 residues in the CDR3. Unmatched junction bases numbered 11, after V lost 3 bases and J lost 2 bases. CDR3 sequence: CASSYPGQGAKGNYGYTF. CDR3 bases: TGTGCCAGCAGCTACCCGGGACAGGGGGCGAAAGGGAACTATGGCTACACCTTC.

This rearrangement joins TRBV2 to TRBJ1-2; D call uncertain. V shed 6 bases and J shed 8 bases, with 10 bases lying between them. Germline V gene sequence: CDR1 SNHLY, CDR2 FYNNEI. The CDR3 covers 11 residues. The CDR3 DNA sequence: TGTGCCAGCAGCTACGCGGAGGGCTACACCTTC. Translating it yields CASSYAEGYTF.